What follows are 27 T cell receptor beta chains derived from one specimen sequenced in a study of T-cell reconstitution after alpha-beta-depleted transplantation in children (dated by TCRdb to between 2015 and 2016). Library creation used PCR. TCRdb records Illumina HiSeq 2500 as the sequencer. TCR library preparation used molecular barcoding, with unique molecular identifiers applied to normalize quantification of the TCRbeta repertoire. TCRdb applied fastp at Q25 and MiXCR to the public reads, then kept only in-frame beta chains. Duplicate CDR3 protein sequences are folded into a single record with the most common DNA and genes. Counted in this sample were about 900,000 distinct CDR3 sequences; less than 30% of them appeared once. Of the sample, roughly 28% falls within the top ten clones. The treatment or condition label, as the study defines it: allogeneic hematopoietic cell transplantation with graft depleted of TCRalphabeta T cells and CD19 B cells.

The sample consisted of PBMCs, mostly from graft donor cells, taken 360 days after TCRalphabeta/CD19-depleted stem cell transplant. The receptor source for this set is a boy under two years old who had a stem cell transplant for SCID, so the T cells may come from the graft donor.

This clonotype turned up a few times. The chain is built from TRBV5-1 and TRBJ2-3, with D unclear. The ends were cut back, 0 bases at V and 7 bases at J, with 9 bases in the middle. The CDR3 has 13 amino acids. From germline, CDR1 is SGHRS and CDR2 YFSETQ. CDR3 bases: TGCGCCAGCAGCTTGGGTCCGGAGAATACGCAGTATTTT. It codes for CASSLGPENTQYF.

The V call is TRBV5-1, the J call TRBJ2-7; 8 nucleotides align to TRBD2. The CDR3 is 14 amino acids. J was trimmed by 2 bases and V by 3 bases; bases with no gene match: 4. Germline V gives CDR1 SGHRS, CDR2 YFSETQ. CDR3 in DNA: TGCGCCAGCAGCTCGACTAGCGTCACCTACGAGCAGTACTTC. Its protein is CASSSTSVTYEQYF. Full variable domain (missing parts from reference TRBV5-1 and TRBJ2-7): KAGVTQTPRYLIKTRGQQVTLSCSPISGHRSVSWYQQTPGQGLQFLFEYFSETQRNKGNFPGRFSGRQFSNSRSEMNVSTLELGDSALYLCASSSTSVTYEQYFGPGTRLTVT.

The chain has TRBV27 and TRBJ2-5, with 11 bases aligning to TRBD2. This CDR3 is built from 16 residues. Germline CDR1 and CDR2: MNHEY and SMNVEV (reference sequence). The junction had 11 bases not matched to a gene; V was cut back by 6 bases and J by 5 bases. The CDR3 DNA reads as TGTGCCAGCAGCCAGACTAGCGGGGCACCTTGGGAGACCCAGTACTTC. Translating it yields CASSQTSGAPWETQYF.

This clonotype came up once. The chain has TRBV12-3 or TRBV12-4 and TRBJ2-3, with a possible D match to TRBD2 (5 bases). The CDR3 is 16 residues long. V was clipped by 3 bases and J by 0 bases, with 13 bases between them. This CDR3 is CASSFGIASSTDTQYF. The CDR3 region has the DNA TGTGCCAGCAGTTTCGGGATAGCGAGTAGCACAGATACGCAGTATTTT.

This clonotype showed up just a few times. The V call is TRBV12-3 or TRBV12-4, the J call TRBJ1-6; weak D call: TRBD1 (6 bases). The germline V and J ends were trimmed by 4 bases and 9 bases, with 13 bases remaining between them. This CDR3 spans 14 amino acids. CDR3 sequence: CASSWYREGSPLHF. The CDR3 DNA reads TGTGCCAGCAGTTGGTACAGGGAAGGTTCACCCCTCCACTTT.

The chain carries TRBV30 and TRBJ2-2; weak D call: TRBD2 (5 bases). Germline CDR1 and CDR2: GTSNPN and SVGIG (reference sequence). The CDR3 has 13 residues. The germline V and J ends were trimmed by 0 bases and 6 bases, with 8 bases remaining between them. CDR3 sequence (DNA): TGTGCCTGGAGTGTTGAGGGTCCCGGGGAGCTGTTTTTT. This gives the protein CAWSVEGPGELFF.

The V gene is TRBV12-3 or TRBV12-4, the J gene TRBJ1-1; possible D gene TRBD1, 6 bases. The CDR3 extends over 15 amino acids. Trimming pared 6 bases from V and 3 bases from J, leaving 17 bases between. The CDR3 sequence is CASRRPYREHTEAFF. DNA of the CDR3: TGTGCCAGCAGGCGACCTTACAGGGAGCACACTGAAGCTTTCTTT.

The chain joins TRBV27 to TRBJ1-1; D perhaps matches TRBD1 (5 bases). Germline lookup yields CDR1 MNHEY and CDR2 SMNVEV (reference sequence). Trimming took off 2 bases at V and 7 bases at J, with 11 bases between the two ends. The length of the CDR3 is 13 residues. CDR3 sequence: CASSLQGPSEAFF. The CDR3 DNA sequence: TGTGCCAGCAGTTTACAGGGTCCAAGTGAAGCTTTCTTT.

The V and J genes are TRBV11-2 and TRBJ2-1, with D perhaps TRBD1 or TRBD2 (5 bases each). CDR3 length: 14 residues. Deletions cut 3 bases from V and 5 bases from J, with 11 bases between. Per germline, CDR1 SGHAT and CDR2 FQNNGV. CDR3 protein: CASSFTGRDNEQFF. The CDR3 nucleotides read TGTGCCAGCAGCTTTACGGGGCGGGACAATGAGCAGTTCTTC.

The genes are TRBV12-3 or TRBV12-4 and TRBJ2-7; D tentatively reads TRBD1 or TRBD2 (6 bases each). The CDR3 totals 16 residues. Trimming took off 6 bases at V and 2 bases at J, with 20 bases between the two ends. The CDR3 DNA reads as TGTGCCAGCAGCCCTAGCGCCGATTGGACAGCCTACGAGCAGTACTTC. It yields the protein CASSPSADWTAYEQYF.

The chain combines TRBV7-8 with TRBJ2-6; 12 bases match TRBD2. The germline CDR1 and CDR2 sequences are SGHVS and FQNEAQ. The length of the CDR3 is 18 residues. After removal of 4 bases from V and 0 bases from J, the junction contained 4 bases not matched to a gene. In nucleotides, the CDR3 is TGTGCCAGCAGCTCAACGACTAGCGGGAGCTCTGGGGCCAACGTCCTGACTTTC. It yields the protein CASSSTTSGSSGANVLTF.

The chain employs TRBV5-1 and TRBJ2-1, with D uncertain. Germline V gives CDR1 SGHRS, CDR2 YFSETQ. The CDR3 runs 15 residues. Deletions cut 5 bases from V and 0 bases from J, with 12 bases between. The DNA for the CDR3 is TGCGCCAGCAGTTCAGATGTAAGCTCCTACAATGAGCAGTTCTTC. This gives the protein CASSSDVSSYNEQFF. Looking up the rest from reference TRBV5-1 and TRBJ2-1 gives the full variable domain: KAGVTQTPRYLIKTRGQQVTLSCSPISGHRSVSWYQQTPGQGLQFLFEYFSETQRNKGNFPGRFSGRQFSNSRSEMNVSTLELGDSALYLCASSSDVSSYNEQFFGPGTRLTVL.

This clonotype was observed a handful of times. V gene TRBV6-1 combines with J gene TRBJ1-5; no reliable D call. Germline V lookup: CDR1 MNHNS, CDR2 SASEGT. The ends were cut back, 4 bases at V and 6 bases at J, with 16 bases in the middle. CDR3 length equals 15 residues. The CDR3 bases are TGTGCCAGCAGTGCCCCCAGGAATTTGGGTCAGCCCCAGCATTTT. Translating gives CASSAPRNLGQPQHF.

This clonotype was observed a handful of times. CDR3 sequence: CSVEQGRADIQYF. The DNA of the CDR3 is TGCAGCGTTGAACAGGGCAGGGCAGACATTCAGTACTTC. The chain combines TRBV29-1 with TRBJ2-4; perhaps TRBD1 as D (5 bases). The CDR3 runs to 13 residues. Germline assignment: CDR1 SQVTM and CDR2 ANQGSEA. Trimming stripped 2 bases from V and 8 bases from J, with 13 bases between.

The V call is TRBV10-3, the J call TRBJ2-5, with a tentative D call TRBD2 (7 bases). V lost 1 base, J lost 1 base, and 19 bases lay in between. CDR1 and CDR2 (germline): ENHRY, SYGVKD. This CDR3 contains 18 residues. CDR3 in DNA: TGTGCCATCAGTGAGTGGCCTCGGGGGGCGGGATTCCAAGAGACCCAGTACTTC. Translating gives CAISEWPRGAGFQETQYF.

In this sample, this clonotype turned up once. V and J are TRBV18 and TRBJ2-2; no firm D call. CDR3 length: 15 amino acids. CDR1 KGHSH and CDR2 LQKENI come from the germline V gene. The V gene lost 2 bases and the J gene lost 1 base, with 8 bases spanning the gap. The DNA for the CDR3 is TGTGCCAGCTCACCAGAGGCCGTGAACACCGGGGAGCTGTTTTTT. Encoded protein: CASSPEAVNTGELFF.

The V gene is TRBV4-1, the J gene TRBJ1-1; D is ambiguous. V gave up 0 bases and J gave up 10 bases, with 18 bases separating them. This CDR3 is 15 amino acids long. Per the germline V gene, CDR1 is MGHRA and CDR2 is YSYEKL. DNA for the CDR3: TGCGCCAGCAGCCAAGACGGGAACAGAGGGCTAGGAGCTTTCTTT. Amino acid sequence: CASSQDGNRGLGAFF.

V gene TRBV5-1 combines with J gene TRBJ2-1, with 8 bases that match TRBD2. V lost 0 bases to trimming and J lost 8 bases; unmatched junction nucleotides: 10. This CDR3 has 16 residues. Germline values: CDR1 SGHRS, CDR2 YFSETQ. In DNA, the CDR3 is TGCGCCAGCAGCTTGGCGGCGGGGGGCTTACCCCATGAGCAGTTCTTC. Protein sequence: CASSLAAGGLPHEQFF.

V gene TRBV4-1 combines with J gene TRBJ2-2, with D possibly TRBD1 on 6 matching bases. Trimming stripped 0 bases from V and 4 bases from J, with 12 bases between. The germline CDR1 and CDR2 sequences are MGHRA and YSYEKL. This CDR3 region has 16 residues. The CDR3 nucleotides are TGCGCCAGCAGCCAAGAGTCTGAAGGGGGCACCGGGGAGCTGTTTTTT. This encodes CASSQESEGGTGELFF.

V is TRBV20-1 and J is TRBJ1-4; D ambiguous. Trimming took off 3 bases at V and 7 bases at J, with 9 bases between the two ends. Germline assignment: CDR1 DFQATT and CDR2 SNEGSKA (reference sequence). The CDR3 totals 12 residues. The CDR3 DNA sequence: TGCAGTGCTAGTGAGGTTCCTGAAAAACTGTTTTTT. Amino acids: CSASEVPEKLFF.

This clonotype has only a few counts. The rearrangement uses TRBV20-1 and TRBJ2-3; TRBD2 matches at 7 bases. This CDR3 region has 13 residues. The V and J ends lost 3 bases and 7 bases, in that order; junction bases with no gene match: 7. Germline V gives CDR1 DFQATT, CDR2 SNEGSKA (reference sequence). As DNA, the CDR3 is TGCAGTGCTAGGAAAGCGGGACCATATACGCAGTATTTT. Amino acids: CSARKAGPYTQYF.

The chain joins TRBV5-1 to TRBJ2-3; D is ambiguous. The V gene's germline CDR1 is SGHRS and CDR2 YFSETQ. The V end was cut by 0 bases, the J end by 6 bases, with 14 bases between. This CDR3 is built from 15 residues. In DNA form, the CDR3 reads TGCGCCAGCAGCTTGGCCACACAGCCCGAGGATACGCAGTATTTT. Encoded protein: CASSLATQPEDTQYF.

The V and J genes are TRBV5-1 and TRBJ2-6; perhaps TRBD1 as D (6 bases). The CDR3 covers 17 residues. V lost 4 bases and J 0 bases, leaving 14 bases between the germline ends. The germline gives CDR1 SGHRS, CDR2 YFSETQ. The CDR3 DNA follows: TGCGCCAGCAGCCCGCGAACAGGGACCTCTGGGGCCAACGTCCTGACTTTC. Its protein is CASSPRTGTSGANVLTF.

The V call is TRBV20-1, the J call TRBJ2-4; 7 bases match TRBD2. This CDR3 region has 18 residues. Germline V gives CDR1 DFQATT, CDR2 SNEGSKA (reference sequence). J was trimmed by 3 bases and V by 0 bases; bases with no gene match: 14. CDR3 nucleotide sequence: TGCAGTGCTAGAGATACGGGACTAATACCGCGGGGCAAAAACATTCAGTACTTC. Its translation: CSARDTGLIPRGKNIQYF.

The V call is TRBV5-1, the J call TRBJ2-2; D is ambiguous. The CDR3 consists of 14 residues. Germline V CDR1 and CDR2: SGHRS, YFSETQ. V was shortened by 4 bases and J by 3 bases, with 10 bases between the two germline ends. This chain's CDR3 is CASSPLTYTGELFF. As DNA, the CDR3 is TGCGCCAGCAGCCCTCTGACTTACACCGGGGAGCTGTTTTTT.

This clonotype occurred a few times. CDR3 sequence (DNA): TGCGCCAGCAGCTGGGCGGGGGTACCTGCACTTGAGACCCAGTACTTC. Residues: CASSWAGVPALETQYF. This chain joins TRBV5-1 and TRBJ2-5; 7 nucleotides align to TRBD2. CDR1 and CDR2 from the germline V gene are SGHRS and YFSETQ. The CDR3 has 16 amino acids. The ends lost 3 bases at V and 5 bases at J; junction bases unmatched: 13.

The chain couples TRBV5-5 to TRBJ1-3; D unresolved. The CDR3 runs 15 residues. V shed 1 base and J shed 0 bases, with 8 bases lying between them. Germline assignment: CDR1 SGHKS and CDR2 YYEKEE (reference sequence). The CDR3 nucleotides are TGTGCCAGCAGCTTGTTTGCGATCTCTGGAAACACCATATATTTT. Protein product: CASSLFAISGNTIYF.